The 12 T cell receptor beta chains in this list originate from one sample, sequenced in a study of regulatory T cells in long-lasting Graves disease. iRepertoire HTBI primers and Arm-PCR of CDR3 regions built TCR beta libraries. TCRdb processed the multiplex PCR reads anew with MiXCR; each CDR3 protein has one entry. The sample holds 400,000 or so distinct CDR3 sequences, less than 25% seen once. The time point here: persistent/refractory GD, antithyroid drugs over 5 years with positive TRAb. Generation of the TCR library employed RNA extracted from PBMCs. The input for sequencing was peripheral blood mononuclear cells (PBMCs), taken when the disease was refractory, from a patient treated with antithyroid drugs. The receptors shown here come from a female donor with Graves disease.

This clonotype was detected many times. The chain recombines TRBV12-3 or TRBV12-4 with TRBJ2-7; D uncertain. Trimming cost V 3 bases and J 5 bases, with 8 bases left between them. The CDR3 has 12 amino acids. The CDR3 sequence: CASSFAWDEQYF. Written as DNA, the CDR3 is TGTGCCAGCAGTTTTGCGTGGGACGAGCAGTACTTC.

Points on this clonotype: One base separates it from a far larger clone, so it is likely a read error. This chain links TRBV10-1 with TRBJ1-5; D is unresolved. Looked up from germline, CDR1 is WNHNN and CDR2 is SYGVQD (reference sequence). This CDR3 is built from 15 residues. The CDR3 region is CASSLNTGSNRPQHF. The DNA for the CDR3 is TGTGCCAGCAGTTTGAACACGGGGAGCAATCGGCCCCAGCATTTT.

This clonotype showed up just a few times. The chain couples TRBV5-1 to TRBJ1-1, with a possible D match to TRBD1 (6 bases). Looked up from germline, CDR1 is SGHRS and CDR2 is YFSETQ. Trimming cost V 0 bases and J 5 bases, with 20 bases left between them. This CDR3 has 17 amino acids. The CDR3 nucleotides read TGCGCCAGCAGCTTGGATGTCGGGGGCGGGGGTGATACTGAAGCTTTCTTT. This gives the protein CASSLDVGGGGDTEAFF.

The chain joins TRBV14 to TRBJ2-1; the D is unclear. CDR1 SGHDN and CDR2 FVKESK come from the germline V gene. Trimming removed 1 base at V and 0 bases at J, with 7 bases between. This CDR3 region has 15 residues. CDR3 DNA: TGTGCCAGCAGCCAAGTGGTAAGCTCCTACAATGAGCAGTTCTTC. Its protein is CASSQVVSSYNEQFF.

This clonotype was seen at least ten times. The gene calls are TRBV7-6 and TRBJ1-1, with D hard to call. CDR3 length: 15 amino acids. CDR1 is SGHVS and CDR2 is FNYEAQ in the germline V gene. Trimming cost V 1 base and J 7 bases, with 16 bases left between them. CDR3 DNA sequence: TGTGCCAGCAGCTTAGAGGGCAGAAGCCCTTATGAAGCTTTCTTT. Amino acids: CASSLEGRSPYEAFF.

This clonotype has only a few counts. DNA of the CDR3: TGTGCCAGCAGCGAACCCCCTGTCCGGGACTACAATCGGGTTAACTACGAGCAGTACTTC. Translation gives CASSEPPVRDYNRVNYEQYF. The chain recombines TRBV7-9 with TRBJ2-7; 7 bases match TRBD2. CDR3 length equals 20 residues. Germline values: CDR1 SEHNR, CDR2 FQNEAQ (reference sequence). The junction had 25 bases not matched to a gene; V was cut back by 5 bases and J by 3 bases. Using reference TRBV7-9 and TRBJ2-7 for the parts outside the CDR3, the full variable domain is DTGVSQNPRHKITKRGQNVTFRCDPISEHNRLYWYRQTLGQGPEFLTYFQNEAQLEKSRLLSDRFSAERPKGSFSTLEIQRTEQGDSAMYLCASSEPPVRDYNRVNYEQYFGPGTRLTVT.

V gene TRBV10-3 combines with J gene TRBJ2-2, with D maybe TRBD2 (6 bases). Trimming pared 4 bases from V and 8 bases from J, leaving 11 bases between. The CDR3 runs to 13 residues. Germline V gives CDR1 ENHRY, CDR2 SYGVKD. In nucleotides, the CDR3 is TGTGCCATCAGTGTTGGAGGGCCGGGGGAGCTGTTTTTT. Amino acids: CAISVGGPGELFF.

The rearrangement uses TRBV7-3 and TRBJ2-2, with D maybe TRBD2 (6 bases). Germline loops: CDR1 SGHTA, CDR2 FQGTGA. This CDR3 has 16 amino acids. V lost 2 bases, J lost 0 bases, and 10 bases lay in between. The CDR3 nucleotides read TGTGCCAGCAGCTTAGCGGGGAACGCGAACACCGGGGAGCTGTTTTTT. This encodes CASSLAGNANTGELFF.

The chain combines TRBV2 with TRBJ2-7; TRBD1 aligns across 7 bases. Germline V gene lookup returns CDR1 SNHLY and CDR2 FYNNEI. The CDR3 runs to 15 residues. The V gene end was trimmed by 3 bases and the J gene end by 5 bases; junction bases not matched to a gene: 10. CDR3 loop: CASSELTGVSDEQYF. CDR3 DNA sequence: TGTGCCAGCAGTGAGCTTACAGGGGTGTCCGACGAGCAGTACTTC.

This clonotype appeared many times. The J gene is TRBJ2-7, the V gene TRBV20-1, with D perhaps TRBD2 (5 bases). Germline V gives CDR1 DFQATT, CDR2 SNEGSKA (reference sequence). The CDR3 consists of 14 residues. Trimming removed 5 bases from V and 2 bases from J, with 16 bases in between. The CDR3 loop is CSARRAGGPYEQYF. Written as DNA, the CDR3 is TGCAGTGCTCGCCGGGCGGGCGGTCCCTACGAGCAGTACTTC.

The V and J genes are TRBV12-3 or TRBV12-4 and TRBJ2-1; D may be TRBD2 (6 bases). The CDR3 extends over 14 amino acids. The V and J ends lost 6 bases and 8 bases respectively, with 17 bases between them. The CDR3 here is CASRSGLIVYEQFF. CDR3 nucleotides: TGTGCCAGCAGAAGCGGGTTAATCGTCTATGAGCAGTTCTTC.

This clonotype was seen a few times. This chain joins TRBV7-9 and TRBJ1-2, with unresolved D. The CDR3 is 15 amino acids. Looked up from germline, CDR1 is SEHNR and CDR2 is FQNEAQ (reference sequence). V lost 5 bases and J lost 5, with 18 bases in between. The CDR3 coding sequence is TGTGCCAGCAGCCGGGCAGGACCCACACCTTATGGCTACACCTTC. Protein product: CASSRAGPTPYGYTF.